This TCR beta chain stems from a study of T cell repertoires in cytomegalovirus infection. For the study at large: Public TCR beta signatures provided an indication of both CMV infection and a matching HLA type.

In this sample, this clonotype turned up once. Its antigen is currently unknown. From the reads, TCRdb called clonotypes with MiXCR, one entry per CDR3 protein. The sample has about 46,000 distinct CDR3 sequences; 20% to 25% are singletons. Per germline, CDR1 SQVTM and CDR2 ANQGSEA. Trimming stripped 1 base from V and 1 base from J, with 7 bases between. This CDR3 has 13 amino acids. This clonotype was obtained from a human donor in good health (CMV status not recorded). Some clones in this sample may be carry-over from other donors' samples. Sequencing was performed on PBMCs, sequenced either directly or after in vitro stimulation (not recorded which). The V and J genes are TRBV29-1 and TRBJ1-1, with D hard to call. DNA of the CDR3: TGCAGCGTTGAAGCACTCAGGAACACTGAAGCTTTCTTT. Its translation: CSVEALRNTEAFF.